Listed here is a single T cell receptor (beta chain). Its matching antigen is unknown. Both TRBC1 and TRBC2 were covered by a beta constant-region primer of two equimolar oligonucleotides. MiXCR was run by TCRdb on the UMI-ligation and nested PCR reads, yielding one entry per CDR3 protein. The sample yields 130,000 to 150,000 distinct CDR3 sequences, more than 15% seen once. The data are from a study of naive and memory T cell subsets. General study points: Diversity fell and Gini index rose from naive through CM, EM, EMRA.

The CDR3 consists of 13 residues. Germline CDR1 ENHRY, CDR2 SYGVKD. V shed 6 bases and J shed 1 base, with 7 bases lying between them. The TCR originated in a human donor in good health. The rearrangement uses TRBV10-3 and TRBJ2-1; possibly TRBD2 for D (5 bases). Material: naive CD4+ T cells from blood. CDR3: CAIRDSSYNEQFF. In DNA form, the CDR3 reads TGTGCCATCAGGGACTCTTCCTACAATGAGCAGTTCTTC.